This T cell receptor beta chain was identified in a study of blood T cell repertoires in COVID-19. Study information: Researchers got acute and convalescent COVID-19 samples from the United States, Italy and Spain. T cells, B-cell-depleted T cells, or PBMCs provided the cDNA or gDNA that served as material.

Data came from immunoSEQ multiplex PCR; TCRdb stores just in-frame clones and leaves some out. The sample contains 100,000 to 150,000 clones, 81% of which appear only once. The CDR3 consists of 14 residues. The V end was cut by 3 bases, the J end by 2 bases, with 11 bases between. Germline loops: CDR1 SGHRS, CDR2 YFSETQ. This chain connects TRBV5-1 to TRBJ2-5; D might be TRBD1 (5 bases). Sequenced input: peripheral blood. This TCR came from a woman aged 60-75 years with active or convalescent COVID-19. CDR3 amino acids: CASSSLQGQETQYF. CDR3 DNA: TGCGCCAGCAGCTCTCTTCAGGGACAAGAGACCCAGTACTTC. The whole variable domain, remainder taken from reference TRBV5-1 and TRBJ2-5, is KAGVTQTPRYLIKTRGQQVTLSCSPISGHRSVSWYQQTPGQGLQFLFEYFSETQRNKGNFPGRFSGRQFSNSRSEMNVSTLELGDSALYLCASSSLQGQETQYFGPGTRLLVL.